This T cell receptor beta chain is from a study of naive and memory T cell subsets. Study conclusions and caveats: Possibly reflecting memory cells re-expressing CD45RA, a few larger clonotypes occurred in naive repertoires, especially CD8. In naive cells, over 85% of TCR sequences were seen only once.

Points on this clonotype: The antigen remains undetermined. One junction end does not reproduce the germline sequence, and a read error may be involved.

The CDR3 totals 15 residues. Per the germline V gene, CDR1 is SGHRS and CDR2 is YFSETQ. Two oligonucleotides, mixed equimolar, formed the beta constant-region primer covering TRBC1 and TRBC2. Nested alpha and beta constant-region primers with the SP2 primer drove four PCR rounds on ligated cDNA. A 12-nucleotide UMI and the SP2 primer were added to the cDNA 3' end by oligonucleotide ligation. TCRdb redid the calling of the UMI-ligation and nested PCR reads with MiXCR, one entry per CDR3 protein. The sample records approximately 140,000 distinct CDR3 sequences, about 20% being singletons. The source of this sequence is a human donor in good health. Sequences were obtained from naive CD4+ T cells from blood. This sequence joins TRBV5-1 and TRBJ2-3, with TRBD2 identical over 7 bases. CDR3 nucleotide sequence: TGCGTCAGCAGCCCGAGCGGGACTAGCACAGATACGCAGTATTTT. It yields the protein CVSSPSGTSTDTQYF.